A selection of T cell receptor beta chains follows, all from one sample in a study of cytomegalovirus exposure and HLA in healthy donors. The table came from immunoSEQ multiplex PCR; TCRdb's copy has only in-frame clones and leaves some out. The profile shows over 100,000 clones, around 72% of them singletons. The sequencing input was PBMCs. These TCRs come from a man aged 50-60 years in good health and CMV-seropositive. Each CDR3 is given with its conserved first and last residue. D genes are given only for firm matches. The listing skips clone size in some rows; elsewhere it reads once, few, many or a size class.

j_gene | v_gene | d_gene | abundance | CDR3aa | CDR3nt
TRBJ1-2 | TRBV5-1 | TRBD1 | - | CASSPGQGDYGYTF | TGCGCCAGCAGCCCGGGACAGGGGGACTATGGCTACACCTTC
TRBJ1-2 | TRBV11-3 | TRBD1 | - | CASSSLGDRDGYTF | TGTGCCAGCAGCTCCCTTGGGGACAGGGACGGCTACACCTTC
TRBJ1-1 | TRBV6-1 | - | - | CASRSGAVFF | TGTGCCAGCAGGTCAGGGGCTGTTTTCTTT
TRBJ2-2 | TRBV19 | - | - | CASSNLGGVGELFF | TGTGCCAGTAGTAATCTTGGGGGCGTCGGGGAGCTGTTTTTT
TRBJ2-1 | TRBV5-1 | TRBD2 | - | CASSEALAGAINEQFF | TGCGCCAGCAGCGAAGCCCTAGCGGGAGCCATCAATGAGCAGTTCTTC
TRBJ2-2 | TRBV10-3 | - | - | CAITNSGELFF | TGTGCCATCACTAACTCCGGGGAGCTGTTTTTT
TRBJ2-7 | TRBV12-5 | TRBD1 | - | CASGLVQAGGYEQYF | TGTGCTAGTGGTTTGGTACAAGCAGGGGGCTACGAGCAGTACTTC
TRBJ1-2 | TRBV2 | TRBD1 | few | CASRNRQGARGYTF | TGTGCCAGCAGGAACAGACAGGGGGCGCGAGGCTACACCTTC
TRBJ1-6 | TRBV27 | - | - | CASTGASRGSPLHF | TGTGCCAGCACCGGAGCTTCACGGGGTTCACCCCTCCACTTT
TRBJ1-5 | TRBV19 | - | - | CASRQTGYSNQPQHF | TGTGCCAGTAGGCAAACGGGGTATAGCAATCAGCCCCAGCATTTT
TRBJ1-6 | TRBV2 | TRBD1 | - | CASRTGTGLYSPLHF | TGTGCCAGCAGAACCGGGACAGGGTTATACTCACCCCTCCACTTT
TRBJ2-7 | TRBV2 | - | - | CASSWGRTYEQYF | TGTGCCAGCAGTTGGGGGAGGACCTACGAGCAGTACTTC
TRBJ2-5 | TRBV5-6 | TRBD1 | - | CASSSLIQGWETQYF | TGTGCCAGCAGCTCGCTCATACAGGGGTGGGAGACCCAGTACTTC
TRBJ1-5 | TRBV6-5 | - | few | CASSYSGGMPQHF | TGTGCCAGCAGTTACTCCGGGGGGATGCCCCAGCATTTT
TRBJ2-1 | TRBV11-3 | - | - | CASSDNTRKQFF | TGTGCCAGCAGCGACAATACCCGGAAGCAGTTCTTC
TRBJ2-3 | TRBV10-1 | - | - | CASSELGAGDTQYF | TGCGCCAGCAGTGAGTTAGGGGCTGGGGATACGCAGTATTTT
TRBJ2-7 | TRBV27 | TRBD1 | once | CGVGQGLAYEQYF | TGTGGCGTTGGACAGGGCCTCGCCTACGAGCAGTACTTC
TRBJ2-7 | TRBV19 | TRBD2 | - | CASSKVGGGRAEQYF | TGTGCCAGTAGTAAAGTGGGGGGGGGTAGGGCGGAACAGTACTTC
TRBJ2-3 | TRBV7-8 | - | - | CASSPRGASTDTQYF | TGTGCCAGCAGCCCCAGGGGGGCTAGCACAGATACGCAGTATTTT
TRBJ2-2 | TRBV29-1 | - | - | CSASAPGVNTGELFF | TGCAGCGCGTCCGCCCCGGGAGTGAATACCGGGGAGCTGTTTTTT
TRBJ1-4 | TRBV2 | TRBD1 | - | CASSDRVGVTNEKLFF | TGTGCCAGCAGCGACAGGGTAGGGGTAACTAATGAAAAACTGTTTTTT
TRBJ1-1 | TRBV5-1 | TRBD1 | - | CASSQTGQAGITEAFF | TGCGCCAGCAGCCAGACCGGACAGGCGGGGATTACTGAAGCTTTCTTT